This T cell receptor (beta chain) is drawn from a study of PD-1 blockade in classical Hodgkin lymphoma. The method was immunoSEQ multiplex PCR; TCRdb's version includes in-frame clones alone and lacks a portion of them. The table records about 75,000 clones, about 93% of them present only once. Each patient's relapse followed autologous stem cell transplantation, and brentuximab vedotin exposure varied. In this sample, this clone turned up once. Relative to the germline gene, one junction end is altered; a read error may explain this. Sequences were derived from peripheral blood mononuclear cells (PBMCs), sampled at baseline. The TCR comes from a human donor with classical Hodgkin lymphoma.

The CDR3 sequence is CASRPQWEQEIQYF. CDR3 DNA sequence: TGTGCCAGCAGACCCCAATGGGAGCAAGAGATCCAGTACTTC. The chain uses TRBV27 and TRBJ2-5, with D maybe TRBD2 (5 bases). The germline gives CDR1 MNHEY, CDR2 SMNVEV (reference sequence). CDR3 length equals 14 residues.